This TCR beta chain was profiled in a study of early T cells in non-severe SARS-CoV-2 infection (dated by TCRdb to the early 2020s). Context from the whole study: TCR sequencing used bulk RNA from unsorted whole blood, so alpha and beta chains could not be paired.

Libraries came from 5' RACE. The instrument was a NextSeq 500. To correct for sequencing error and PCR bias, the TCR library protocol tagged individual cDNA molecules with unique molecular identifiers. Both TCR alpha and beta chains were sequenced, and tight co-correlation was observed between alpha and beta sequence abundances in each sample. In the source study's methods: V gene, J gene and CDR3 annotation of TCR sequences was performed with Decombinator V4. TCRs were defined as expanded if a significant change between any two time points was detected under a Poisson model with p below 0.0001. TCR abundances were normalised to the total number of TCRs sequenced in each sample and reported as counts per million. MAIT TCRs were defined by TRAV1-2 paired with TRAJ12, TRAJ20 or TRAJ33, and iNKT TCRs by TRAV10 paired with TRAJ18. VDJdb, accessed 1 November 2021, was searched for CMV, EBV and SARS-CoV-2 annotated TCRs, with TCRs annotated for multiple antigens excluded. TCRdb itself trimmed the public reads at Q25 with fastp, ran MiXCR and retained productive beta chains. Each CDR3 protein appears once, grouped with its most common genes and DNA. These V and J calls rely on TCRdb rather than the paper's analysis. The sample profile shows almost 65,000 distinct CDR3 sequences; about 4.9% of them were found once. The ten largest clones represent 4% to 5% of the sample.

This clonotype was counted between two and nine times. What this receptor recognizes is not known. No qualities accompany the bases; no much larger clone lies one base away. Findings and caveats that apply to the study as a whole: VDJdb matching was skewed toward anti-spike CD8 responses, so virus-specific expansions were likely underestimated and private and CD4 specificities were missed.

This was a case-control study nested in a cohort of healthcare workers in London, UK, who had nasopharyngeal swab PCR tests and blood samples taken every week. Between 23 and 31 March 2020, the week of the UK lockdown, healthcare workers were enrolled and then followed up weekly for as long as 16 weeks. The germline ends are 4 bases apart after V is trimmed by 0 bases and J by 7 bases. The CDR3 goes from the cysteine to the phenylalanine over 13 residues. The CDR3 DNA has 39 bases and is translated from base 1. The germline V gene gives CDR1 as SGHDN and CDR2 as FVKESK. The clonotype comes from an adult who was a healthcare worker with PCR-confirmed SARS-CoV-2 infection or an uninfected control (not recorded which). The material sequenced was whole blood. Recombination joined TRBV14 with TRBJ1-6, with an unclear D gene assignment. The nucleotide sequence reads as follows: TGTGCCAGCAGCCAAGATGGCAATTCACCCCTCCACTTT. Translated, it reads CASSQDGNSPLHF.